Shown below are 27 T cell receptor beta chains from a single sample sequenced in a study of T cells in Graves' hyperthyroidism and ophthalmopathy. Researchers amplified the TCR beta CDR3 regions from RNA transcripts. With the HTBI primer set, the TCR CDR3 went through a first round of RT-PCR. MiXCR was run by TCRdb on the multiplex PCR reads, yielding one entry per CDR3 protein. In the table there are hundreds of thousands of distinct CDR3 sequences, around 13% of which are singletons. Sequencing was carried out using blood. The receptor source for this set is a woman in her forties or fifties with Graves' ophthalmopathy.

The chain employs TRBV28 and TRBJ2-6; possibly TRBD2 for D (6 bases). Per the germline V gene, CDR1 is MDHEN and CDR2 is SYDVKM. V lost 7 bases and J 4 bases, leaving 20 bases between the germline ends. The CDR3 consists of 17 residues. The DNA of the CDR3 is TGTGCCAGCACAGACACGGTGCTTGGGGGGGGGGCCAACGTCCTGACTTTC. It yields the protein CASTDTVLGGGANVLTF.

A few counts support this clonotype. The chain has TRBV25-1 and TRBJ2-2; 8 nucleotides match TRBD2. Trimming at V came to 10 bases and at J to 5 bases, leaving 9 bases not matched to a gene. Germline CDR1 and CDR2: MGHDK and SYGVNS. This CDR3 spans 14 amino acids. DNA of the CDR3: TGTGCCACCGGGGGGGTCGAGGGTACCGGGGAGCTGTTTTTT. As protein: CATGGVEGTGELFF.

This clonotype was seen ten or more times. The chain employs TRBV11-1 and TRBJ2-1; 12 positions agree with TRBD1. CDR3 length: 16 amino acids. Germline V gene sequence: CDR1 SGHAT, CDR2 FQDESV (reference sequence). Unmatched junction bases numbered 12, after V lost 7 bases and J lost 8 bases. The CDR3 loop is CASNTRRDRGHYEQFF. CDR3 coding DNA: TGTGCCAGCAACACTCGCCGGGACAGGGGGCACTATGAGCAGTTCTTC.

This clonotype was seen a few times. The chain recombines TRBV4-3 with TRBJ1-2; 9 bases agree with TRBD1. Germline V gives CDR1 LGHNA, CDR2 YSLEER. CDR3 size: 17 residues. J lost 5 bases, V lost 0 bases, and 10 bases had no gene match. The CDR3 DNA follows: TGCGCCAGCAGCCAAGATCGTCCGGGACAGGGTTTTTATGGCTACACCTTC. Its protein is CASSQDRPGQGFYGYTF.

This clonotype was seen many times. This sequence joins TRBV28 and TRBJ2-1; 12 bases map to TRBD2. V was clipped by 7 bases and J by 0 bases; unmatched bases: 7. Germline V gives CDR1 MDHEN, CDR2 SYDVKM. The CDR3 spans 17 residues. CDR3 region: CASTASGRVSSYNEQFF. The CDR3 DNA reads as TGTGCCAGCACCGCTAGCGGGAGGGTGAGCTCCTACAATGAGCAGTTCTTC.

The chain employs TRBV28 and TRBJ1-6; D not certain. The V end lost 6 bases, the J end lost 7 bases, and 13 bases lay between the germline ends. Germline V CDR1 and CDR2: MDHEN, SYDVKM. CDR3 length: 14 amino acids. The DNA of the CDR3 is TGTGCCAGCAGACCTTCTATGGTGAATTCACCCCTCCACTTT. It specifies CASRPSMVNSPLHF.

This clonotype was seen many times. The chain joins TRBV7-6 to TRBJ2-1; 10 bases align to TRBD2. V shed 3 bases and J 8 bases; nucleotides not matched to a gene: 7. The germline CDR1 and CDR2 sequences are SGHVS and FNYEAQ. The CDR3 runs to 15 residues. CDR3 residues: CASSFGLAGEDEQFF. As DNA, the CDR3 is TGTGCCAGCAGCTTTGGCCTAGCGGGAGAGGATGAGCAGTTCTTC.

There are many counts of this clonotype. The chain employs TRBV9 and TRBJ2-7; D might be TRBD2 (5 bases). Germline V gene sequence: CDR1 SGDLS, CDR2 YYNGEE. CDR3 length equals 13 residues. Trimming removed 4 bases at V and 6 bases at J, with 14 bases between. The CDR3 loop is CASSPALTSEQYF. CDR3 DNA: TGTGCCAGCAGCCCAGCCCTTACTAGCGAGCAGTACTTC.

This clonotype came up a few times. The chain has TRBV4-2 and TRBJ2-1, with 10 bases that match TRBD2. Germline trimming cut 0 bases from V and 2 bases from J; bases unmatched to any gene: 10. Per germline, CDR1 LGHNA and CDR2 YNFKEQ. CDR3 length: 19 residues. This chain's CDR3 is CASSQDGLAGEVAYNEQFF. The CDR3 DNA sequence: TGTGCCAGCAGCCAAGATGGGCTAGCGGGAGAAGTGGCCTACAATGAGCAGTTCTTC.

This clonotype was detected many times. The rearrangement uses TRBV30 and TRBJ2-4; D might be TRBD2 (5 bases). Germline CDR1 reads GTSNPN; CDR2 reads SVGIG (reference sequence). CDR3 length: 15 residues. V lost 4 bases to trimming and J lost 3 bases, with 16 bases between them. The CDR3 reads CAWTGVYSGKNIQYF. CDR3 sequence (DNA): TGTGCCTGGACCGGGGTTTATTCTGGCAAAAACATTCAGTACTTC. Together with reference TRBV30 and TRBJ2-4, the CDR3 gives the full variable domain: SQTIHQWPATLVQPVGSPLSLECTVEGTSNPNLYWYRQAAGRGLQLLFYSVGIGQISSEVPQNLSASRPQDRQFILSSKKLLLSDSGFYLCAWTGVYSGKNIQYFGAGTRLSVL.

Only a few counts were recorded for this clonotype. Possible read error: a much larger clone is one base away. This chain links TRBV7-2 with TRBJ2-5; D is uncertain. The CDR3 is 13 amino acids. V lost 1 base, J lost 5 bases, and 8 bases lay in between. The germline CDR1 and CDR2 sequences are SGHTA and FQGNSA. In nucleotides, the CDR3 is TGTGCCAGCAGCTTAGACGGGTCGGAGACCCAGTACTTC. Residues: CASSLDGSETQYF.

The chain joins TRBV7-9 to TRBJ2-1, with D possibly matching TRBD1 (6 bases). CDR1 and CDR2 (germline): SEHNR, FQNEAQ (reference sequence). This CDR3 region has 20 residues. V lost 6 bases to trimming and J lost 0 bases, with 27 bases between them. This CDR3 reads CASSSRLPPRQAHSYNEQFF. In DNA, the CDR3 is TGTGCCAGCAGTTCAAGACTTCCTCCTCGACAGGCACACTCCTACAATGAGCAGTTCTTC.

The CDR3 DNA is TGTGCCAGCAGCTTGCGGGCAGGGATCAATGGCTACACCTTC. It encodes CASSLRAGINGYTF. The chain joins TRBV5-6 to TRBJ1-2, with D maybe TRBD1 (5 bases). The CDR3 covers 14 residues. Trimming stripped 1 base from V and 6 bases from J, with 13 bases between. From germline, CDR1 is SGHDT and CDR2 YYEEEE.

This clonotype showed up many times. CDR3 loop: CASSLDRVNQPQHF. CDR3 in DNA: TGTGCCAGCAGCCTTGACAGAGTTAATCAGCCCCAGCATTTT. This chain connects TRBV5-7 to TRBJ1-5; D might be TRBD1 (5 bases). TRBV5-7 is an open reading frame, and its role is uncertain. V lost 4 bases and J 4 bases, leaving 12 bases between the germline ends. This CDR3 is 14 amino acids long.

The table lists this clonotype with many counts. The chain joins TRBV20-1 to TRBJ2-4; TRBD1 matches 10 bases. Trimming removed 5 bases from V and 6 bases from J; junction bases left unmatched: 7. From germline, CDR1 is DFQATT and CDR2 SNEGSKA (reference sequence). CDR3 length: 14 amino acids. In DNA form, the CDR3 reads TGCAGTGCTGTAAACCGGGACAGGGGAAACATTCAGTACTTC. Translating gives CSAVNRDRGNIQYF.

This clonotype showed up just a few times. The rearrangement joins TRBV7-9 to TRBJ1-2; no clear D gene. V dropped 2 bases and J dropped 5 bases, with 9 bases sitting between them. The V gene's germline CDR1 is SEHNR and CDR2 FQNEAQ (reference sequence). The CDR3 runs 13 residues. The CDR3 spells CASSLWESYGYTF. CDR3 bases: TGTGCCAGCAGCTTATGGGAGTCTTATGGCTACACCTTC.

CDR3 region: CASRRWDRSKPGGTGELFF. The CDR3 region has the DNA TGTGCCAGTAGGAGGTGGGACAGGTCAAAGCCCGGGGGCACCGGGGAGCTGTTTTTT. V usage is TRBV19 and J usage is TRBJ2-2, with 8 positions matching TRBD1. Looked up from germline, CDR1 is LNHDA and CDR2 is SQIVND (reference sequence). This CDR3 has 19 residues. V shed 6 bases and J 4 bases; nucleotides not matched to a gene: 19.

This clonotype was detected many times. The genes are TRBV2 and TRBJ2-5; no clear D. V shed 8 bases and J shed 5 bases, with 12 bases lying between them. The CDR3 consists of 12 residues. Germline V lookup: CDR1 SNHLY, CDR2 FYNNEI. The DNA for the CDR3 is TGTGCCAGCGCGAGGTGGGTCGAGACCCAGTACTTC. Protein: CASARWVETQYF. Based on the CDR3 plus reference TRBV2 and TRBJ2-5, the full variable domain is EPEVTQTPSHQVTQMGQEVILRCVPISNHLYFYWYRQILGQKVEFLVSFYNNEISEKSEIFDDQFSVERPDGSNFTLKIRSTKLEDSAMYFCASARWVETQYFGPGTRLLVL.

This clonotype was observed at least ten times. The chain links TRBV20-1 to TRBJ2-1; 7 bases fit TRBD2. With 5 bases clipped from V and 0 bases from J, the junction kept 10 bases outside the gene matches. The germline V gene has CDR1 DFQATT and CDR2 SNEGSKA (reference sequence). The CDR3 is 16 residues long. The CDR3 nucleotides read TGCAGTGCTTTTATGGGGGGGTTGCGCTCCTACAATGAGCAGTTCTTC. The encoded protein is CSAFMGGLRSYNEQFF.

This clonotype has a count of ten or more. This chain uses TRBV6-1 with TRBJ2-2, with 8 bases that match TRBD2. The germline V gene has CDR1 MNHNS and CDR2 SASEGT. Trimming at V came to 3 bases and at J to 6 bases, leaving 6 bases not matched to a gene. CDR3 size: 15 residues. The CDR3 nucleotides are TGTGCCAGCAGTGAGACCGGGGGGGAATCCGGGGAGCTGTTTTTT. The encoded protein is CASSETGGESGELFF.

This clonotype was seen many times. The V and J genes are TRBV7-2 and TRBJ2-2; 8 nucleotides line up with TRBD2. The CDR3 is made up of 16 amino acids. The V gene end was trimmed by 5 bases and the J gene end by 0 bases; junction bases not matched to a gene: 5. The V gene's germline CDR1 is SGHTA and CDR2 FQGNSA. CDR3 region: CASSLYSGANTGELFF. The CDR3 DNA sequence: TGTGCCAGCAGCCTCTATAGCGGGGCGAACACCGGGGAGCTGTTTTTT.

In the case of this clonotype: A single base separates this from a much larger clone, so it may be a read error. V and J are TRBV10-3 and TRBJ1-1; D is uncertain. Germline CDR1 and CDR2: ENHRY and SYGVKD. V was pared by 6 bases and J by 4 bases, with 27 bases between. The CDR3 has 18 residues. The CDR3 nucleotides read TGTGCCATCAGGACAAGGACCGGGCCAATCAACATGAGCACTGAAGCTTTCTTT. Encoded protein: CAIRTRTGPINMSTEAFF.

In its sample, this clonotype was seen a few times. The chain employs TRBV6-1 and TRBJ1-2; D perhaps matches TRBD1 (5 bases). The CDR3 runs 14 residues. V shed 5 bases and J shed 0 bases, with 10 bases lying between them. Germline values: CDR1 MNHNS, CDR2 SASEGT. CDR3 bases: TGTGCCAGCAGTTCTGAGGGACCTAACTATGGCTACACCTTC. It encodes CASSSEGPNYGYTF.

CDR3 coding DNA: TGTGCCAGCCAAGGGGCCCGGAGCACTGAAGCTTTCTTT. Protein product: CASQGARSTEAFF. The chain joins TRBV28 to TRBJ1-1; maybe TRBD1 (5 bases). The CDR3 has 13 residues. Germline V CDR1 and CDR2: MDHEN, SYDVKM. The ends were cut back, 8 bases at V and 4 bases at J, with 14 bases in the middle.

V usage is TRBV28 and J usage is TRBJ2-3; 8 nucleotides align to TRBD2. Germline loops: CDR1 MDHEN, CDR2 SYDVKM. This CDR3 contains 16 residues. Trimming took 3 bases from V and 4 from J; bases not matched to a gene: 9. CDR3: CASSLVRRGGSDTQYF. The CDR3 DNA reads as TGTGCCAGCAGTTTGGTTCGTCGGGGGGGGTCAGATACGCAGTATTTT.

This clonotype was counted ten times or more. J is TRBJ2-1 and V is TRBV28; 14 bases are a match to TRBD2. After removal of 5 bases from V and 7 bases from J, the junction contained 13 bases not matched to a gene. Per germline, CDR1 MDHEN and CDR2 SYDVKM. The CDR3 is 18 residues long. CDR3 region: CASSNRLGLAGVYNEQFF. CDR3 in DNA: TGTGCCAGCAGTAACCGCTTGGGACTAGCGGGAGTTTATAATGAGCAGTTCTTC.

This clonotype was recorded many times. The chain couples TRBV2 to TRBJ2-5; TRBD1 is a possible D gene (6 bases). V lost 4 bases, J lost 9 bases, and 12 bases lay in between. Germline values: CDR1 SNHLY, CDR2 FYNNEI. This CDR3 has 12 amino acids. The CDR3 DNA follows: TGTGCCAGCAGTGGACAGGTGGCGGCCCAGTACTTC. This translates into CASSGQVAAQYF.